These 26 T cell receptor beta chains were sequenced from one sample in a study of PD-1 blockade in classical Hodgkin lymphoma. All trial patients relapsed after autologous stem cell transplantation. Assay: immunoSEQ multiplex PCR; the TCRdb copy retains only in-frame clones and omits some. The data show about 100,000 clones, with roughly nine tenths seen just once and nearly 20% held by the top ten. The source material was peripheral blood mononuclear cells (PBMCs), sampled before the second cycle of nivolumab. The receptors here all came from a human donor with classical Hodgkin lymphoma.

This clone was observed a single time. This chain uses TRBV6-1 with TRBJ2-7; 8 positions agree with TRBD1. V lost 10 bases to trimming and J lost 2 bases; unmatched junction nucleotides: 10. There are 14 residues in the CDR3. Germline V gene lookup returns CDR1 MNHNS and CDR2 SASEGT. CDR3 nucleotide sequence: TGTGCCACGTCCTGGACAGGGCCCCCCTACGAGCAGTACTTC. As protein: CATSWTGPPYEQYF.

The chain uses TRBV19 and TRBJ1-2, with 9 bases matching TRBD1. J was trimmed by 6 bases and V by 4 bases; bases with no gene match: 18. CDR1 LNHDA and CDR2 SQIVND come from the germline V gene (reference sequence). This CDR3 is 18 amino acids long. The CDR3: CASSKFLYRGRGKNGYTF. CDR3 sequence (DNA): TGTGCCAGTAGTAAATTCCTTTACAGGGGGCGCGGAAAAAATGGCTACACCTTC.

V gene TRBV5-3 combines with J gene TRBJ1-3; perhaps TRBD1 as D (6 bases). TRBV5-3 is an open reading frame whose function is uncertain. The germline V and J ends were trimmed by 2 bases and 6 bases, with 18 bases remaining between them. The CDR3 covers 16 residues. CDR3 in DNA: TGTGCCAGAAGCTTATCTCCGCACAGGGCGGAAAACACCATATATTTT. This translates into CARSLSPHRAENTIYF.

V usage is TRBV6-4 and J usage is TRBJ2-1; TRBD1 aligns across 11 bases. CDR1 MRHNA and CDR2 SNTAGT come from the germline V gene. The CDR3 length is 14 residues. J was trimmed by 8 bases and V by 2 bases; bases with no gene match: 2. The DNA for the CDR3 is TGTGCCAGCAGTGACGGACAGGGGGCCGATGAGCAGTTCTTC. It yields the protein CASSDGQGADEQFF.

CDR3: CATSRIGTASTDTQYF. The CDR3 nucleotides are TGTGCCACCAGCAGGATAGGGACAGCTAGCACAGATACGCAGTATTTT. The genes are TRBV15 and TRBJ2-3, with 7 bases that match TRBD1. CDR1 is LNHNV and CDR2 is YYDKDF in the germline V gene (reference sequence). The CDR3 runs 16 residues. V shed 3 bases, J shed 0 bases, and the junction held 6 bases outside the gene matches.

This clone was recorded once. CDR3 sequence: CASSPLGGQGNKAYEQYF. The CDR3 DNA follows: TGTGCCAGCAGCCCTTTAGGGGGACAGGGGAATAAAGCCTACGAGCAGTACTTC. The chain links TRBV7-2 to TRBJ2-7; 10 bases align to TRBD1. The CDR3 spans 18 residues. The trim removed 5 bases at V and 2 bases at J, leaving 15 bases unmatched. Per germline, CDR1 SGHTA and CDR2 FQGNSA. The full variable domain, with the rest looked up from reference TRBV7-2 and TRBJ2-7, is GAGVSQSPSNKVTEKGKDVELRCDPISGHTALYWYRQSLGQGLEFLIYFQGNSAPDKSGLPSDRFSAERTGGSVSTLTIQRTQQEDSAVYLCASSPLGGQGNKAYEQYFGPGTRLTVT.

The chain recombines TRBV15 with TRBJ2-7, with 8 bases fitting TRBD1. This CDR3 is 14 amino acids long. In germline, CDR1 is LNHNV, CDR2 YYDKDF (reference sequence). V trimming: 2 bases; J trimming: 1 base; junction bases outside the gene matches: 1. CDR3 bases: TGTGCCACCAGCAGACGGGACAGGTCCTACGAGCAGTACTTC. Amino acids: CATSRRDRSYEQYF.

This clone was picked up a small number of times. The chain carries TRBV4-3 and TRBJ2-7, with 7 positions matching TRBD2. V lost 4 bases and J lost 3; bases outside the gene matches: 9. Germline CDR1 reads LGHNA; CDR2 reads YSLEER. The length of the CDR3 is 15 residues. CDR3 nucleotides: TGCGCCAGCAGCCCGTCAGCGGGACGAGACTACGAGCAGTACTTC. Amino acids: CASSPSAGRDYEQYF.

The chain carries TRBV27 and TRBJ1-2; 7 nucleotides align to TRBD1. Germline trimming cut 5 bases from V and 5 bases from J; bases unmatched to any gene: 11. Germline CDR1 is MNHEY and CDR2 is SMNVEV (reference sequence). The CDR3 is 15 residues long. CDR3: CASSAATGVRYGYTF. In nucleotides, the CDR3 is TGTGCCAGCAGTGCAGCTACAGGGGTTAGGTATGGCTACACCTTC.

The CDR3 DNA reads as TGTGCCAGCAGCTCGGCAGGGGGAGGAATCTACGAGCAGTACTTC. Encoded protein: CASSSAGGGIYEQYF. The rearrangement uses TRBV7-9 and TRBJ2-7; D might be TRBD1 (7 bases). This CDR3 spans 15 amino acids. The V end was cut by 4 bases, the J end by 3 bases, with 16 bases between. The germline V gene has CDR1 SEHNR and CDR2 FQNEAQ (reference sequence).

The V call is TRBV5-1, the J call TRBJ1-2, with D uncertain. Germline V gene sequence: CDR1 SGHRS, CDR2 YFSETQ. V lost 6 bases and J 2 bases, leaving 8 bases between the germline ends. This CDR3 is built from 12 residues. The CDR3 is CASIGSNYGYTF. The CDR3 coding sequence is TGCGCCAGCATCGGGTCGAACTATGGCTACACCTTC. Combining the CDR3 with reference TRBV5-1 and TRBJ1-2 gives the whole variable domain KAGVTQTPRYLIKTRGQQVTLSCSPISGHRSVSWYQQTPGQGLQFLFEYFSETQRNKGNFPGRFSGRQFSNSRSEMNVSTLELGDSALYLCASIGSNYGYTFGSGTRLTVV.

The V gene is TRBV18, the J gene TRBJ2-1, with D perhaps TRBD1 (6 bases). The ends were cut back, 2 bases at V and 0 bases at J, with 8 bases in the middle. This CDR3 is built from 15 residues. Germline CDR1 is KGHSH and CDR2 is LQKENI. As DNA, the CDR3 is TGTGCCAGCTCACCAGGGACAAGCTCCTACAATGAGCAGTTCTTC. This sequence encodes CASSPGTSSYNEQFF.

The chain is built from TRBV19 and TRBJ2-3; D gene unclear. Germline CDR1 is LNHDA and CDR2 is SQIVND (reference sequence). The germline V and J ends were trimmed by 0 bases and 2 bases, with 3 bases remaining between them. The CDR3 runs 13 residues. CDR3 in DNA: TGTGCCAGTAGTATAGAAGACACAGATACGCAGTATTTT. Its translation: CASSIEDTDTQYF.

The chain has TRBV6-1 and TRBJ2-1; TRBD2 matches 9 bases. J lost 4 bases, V lost 0 bases, and 19 bases had no gene match. Germline V gene lookup returns CDR1 MNHNS and CDR2 SASEGT. The CDR3 covers 21 residues. In DNA form, the CDR3 reads TGTGCCAGCAGTGAAGCGGGGGGCCTAGCGGGGTTCGGCTCCATGTACAATGAGCAGTTCTTC. Residues: CASSEAGGLAGFGSMYNEQFF.

The CDR3: CASSLGGQGARNEQFF. The CDR3 region has the DNA TGTGCCAGCAGCCTTGGCGGACAGGGGGCTCGAAATGAGCAGTTCTTC. The chain couples TRBV7-9 to TRBJ2-1; 11 nucleotides agree with TRBD1. Losses at the gene ends were 5 bases for V and 7 bases for J; bases not matched to a gene: 10. Germline CDR1 is SEHNR and CDR2 is FQNEAQ (reference sequence). CDR3 length equals 16 residues.

The chain uses TRBV25-1 and TRBJ1-2, with 8 bases aligning to TRBD1. From germline, CDR1 is MGHDK and CDR2 SYGVNS. J was trimmed by 8 bases and V by 2 bases; bases with no gene match: 10. The length of the CDR3 is 15 residues. For the CDR3, the DNA is TGTGCCAGCAGTGAAACCCCGACAGGGGCGGGAGGCTACACCTTC. The encoded protein is CASSETPTGAGGYTF.

V and J are TRBV9 and TRBJ2-3, with D possibly matching TRBD2 (7 bases). V was cut by 1 base and J by 3 bases, with 21 bases left in between. The CDR3 contains 18 residues. The germline gives CDR1 SGDLS, CDR2 YYNGEE. The CDR3 protein is CASSVSPGGQGITDTQYF. CDR3 bases: TGTGCCAGCAGCGTATCCCCCGGGGGGCAGGGGATAACAGATACGCAGTATTTT.

V and J are TRBV7-9 and TRBJ1-3; no clear D gene. The CDR3 runs to 15 residues. Germline assignment: CDR1 SEHNR and CDR2 FQNEAQ (reference sequence). With 1 base removed from V and 0 bases from J, the gap between germline ends came to 7 bases. CDR3 sequence reads: CASSLGTASGNTIYF. As DNA, the CDR3 is TGTGCCAGCAGCTTAGGGACGGCCTCTGGAAACACCATATATTTT. The variable domain in full, with the rest retrieved from reference TRBV7-9 and TRBJ1-3, is DTGVSQNPRHKITKRGQNVTFRCDPISEHNRLYWYRQTLGQGPEFLTYFQNEAQLEKSRLLSDRFSAERPKGSFSTLEIQRTEQGDSAMYLCASSLGTASGNTIYFGEGSWLTVV.

The genes are TRBV27 and TRBJ2-5; 10 bases map to TRBD2. V trimming: 2 bases; J trimming: 1 base; junction bases outside the gene matches: 10. Germline V gives CDR1 MNHEY, CDR2 SMNVEV (reference sequence). The CDR3 length is 18 residues. Here the CDR3 DNA reads TGTGCCAGCAGTTTAGTCGCTAGCGGGAGTGGGCGCCAAGAGACCCAGTACTTC. This encodes CASSLVASGSGRQETQYF.

CDR3 sequence (DNA): TGTGCCATCAGTAATGGCGGGAGGGCCACCCAAGAGACCCAGTACTTC. Translating gives CAISNGGRATQETQYF. V gene TRBV10-3 combines with J gene TRBJ2-5, with 9 bases matching TRBD2. Germline CDR1 is ENHRY and CDR2 is SYGVKD. The CDR3 consists of 16 residues. Unmatched junction bases numbered 8, after V lost 5 bases and J lost 1 base.

This chain joins TRBV18 and TRBJ2-5; D possibly corresponds to TRBD2 (6 bases). Trimming took off 0 bases at V and 5 bases at J, with 10 bases between the two ends. CDR1 and CDR2 (germline): KGHSH, LQKENI. The CDR3 runs to 14 residues. CDR3 sequence reads: CASSPPASVETQYF. The CDR3 bases are TGTGCCAGCTCACCACCGGCTAGCGTTGAGACCCAGTACTTC.

The J gene is TRBJ2-5, the V gene TRBV2, with D hard to call. The tail of the sequence fits TRBJ2-7 better, so the J call may be wrong. Germline lookup yields CDR1 SNHLY and CDR2 FYNNEI. CDR3 length: 11 amino acids. CDR3 region: CASSEGLEQYF. The CDR3 bases are TGTGCCAGCAGTGAGGGCCTCGAGCAGTACTTC.

This chain joins TRBV6-1 and TRBJ2-5; D is perhaps TRBD1 (8 bases). In germline, CDR1 is MNHNS, CDR2 SASEGT. The CDR3 contains 14 residues. Trimming left V 4 bases short and J 5 bases short, with 14 bases between. The CDR3 here is CASSAYRGGETQYF. The DNA of the CDR3 is TGTGCCAGCAGTGCTTACAGGGGGGGGGAGACCCAGTACTTC.

The rearrangement links TRBV6-5 to TRBJ2-3, with 7 bases matching TRBD1. This CDR3 is 12 amino acids long. Germline loops: CDR1 MNHEY, CDR2 SVGAGI. V was clipped by 5 bases and J by 4 bases; unmatched bases: 0. CDR3 region: CASSDRADTQYF. CDR3 DNA: TGTGCCAGCAGTGACAGGGCAGATACGCAGTATTTT.

This clone was counted a few times. V is TRBV10-1 and J is TRBJ2-5; D unclear. The CDR3 sequence is 12 residues long. Per the germline V gene, CDR1 is WNHNN and CDR2 is SYGVQD (reference sequence). With 0 bases removed from V and 4 bases from J, the gap between germline ends came to 3 bases. CDR3 region: CASSESGETQYF. DNA of the CDR3: TGCGCCAGCAGTGAGTCGGGAGAGACCCAGTACTTC.

This sequence joins TRBV5-1 and TRBJ1-2; possible D gene TRBD1, 6 bases. From germline, CDR1 is SGHRS and CDR2 YFSETQ. This CDR3 region has 16 residues. Deletions cut 0 bases from V and 5 bases from J, with 17 bases between. CDR3 amino acids: CASSLELLTGGYGYTF. CDR3 sequence (DNA): TGCGCCAGCAGCTTGGAACTCTTGACAGGCGGGTATGGCTACACCTTC.